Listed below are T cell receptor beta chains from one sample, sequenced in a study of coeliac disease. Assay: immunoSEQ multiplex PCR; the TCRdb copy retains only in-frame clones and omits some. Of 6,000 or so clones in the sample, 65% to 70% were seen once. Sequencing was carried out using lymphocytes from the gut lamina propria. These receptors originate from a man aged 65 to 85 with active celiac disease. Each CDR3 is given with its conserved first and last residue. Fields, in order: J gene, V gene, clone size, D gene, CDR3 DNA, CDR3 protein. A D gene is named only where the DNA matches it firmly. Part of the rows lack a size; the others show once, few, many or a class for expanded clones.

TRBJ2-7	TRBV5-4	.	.	TGTGCCAGCAGCCCCCCCGGGTCGGGGAGGTTCGAGCAGTACTTC	CASSPPGSGRFEQYF
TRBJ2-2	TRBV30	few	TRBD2	TGTGCCTGGAGTGTGATGGCGGGAGGAACCGGGGAGCTGTTTTTT	CAWSVMAGGTGELFF
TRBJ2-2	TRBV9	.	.	TGTGCCAGCAGCCCCCAGACGAACACCGGGGAGCTGTTTTTT	CASSPQTNTGELFF
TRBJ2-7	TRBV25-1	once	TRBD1	TGTGCCAGCAGTGTCCAACAGGGGATGAACGAGCAGTACTTC	CASSVQQGMNEQYF
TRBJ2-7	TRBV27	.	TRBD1	TGTGCCAGCAGCGACAGGGGGGCCTACGAGCAGTACTTC	CASSDRGAYEQYF
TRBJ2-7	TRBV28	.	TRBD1	TGTGCCAGCAGTAGAATGACAGGGGGCACGACCTACGAGCAGTACTTC	CASSRMTGGTTYEQYF
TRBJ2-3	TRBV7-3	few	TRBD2	TGTGCCAGCAGTCTAAGCGGGGGGCGGACAGATACGCAGTATTTT	CASSLSGGRTDTQYF
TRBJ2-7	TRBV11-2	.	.	TGTGCCAGCAGGTTAGGTCACAGCTCCTACGAGCAGTACTTC	CASRLGHSSYEQYF
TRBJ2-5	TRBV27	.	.	TGTGCCAGCAGTTTTACAGTGGAGGGCCAAGAGACCCAGTACTTC	CASSFTVEGQETQYF
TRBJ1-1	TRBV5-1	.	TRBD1	TGCGCCAGCAGCTTCAGACAGGGGACACTGAACACTGAAGCTTTCTTT	CASSFRQGTLNTEAFF
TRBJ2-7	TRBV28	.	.	TGTGCCAGCAGTTTCGCACACGAAAGGGGACACCTCTCCTACGAGCAGTACTTC	CASSFAHERGHLSYEQYF
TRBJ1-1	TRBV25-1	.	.	TGTGCCAGCAGTCGAATGTATGGGGCTGGCACTGAAGCTTTCTTT	CASSRMYGAGTEAFF
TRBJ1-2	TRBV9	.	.	TGTGCCAGCAGCCCCCGCAGGGATGAGTACTATGGCTACACCTTC	CASSPRRDEYYGYTF
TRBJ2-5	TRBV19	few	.	TGTGCCAGTACCCGGACACAACATCAAGAGACCCAGTACTTC	CASTRTQHQETQYF
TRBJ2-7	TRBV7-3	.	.	TGTGCCAGCAGCCTGGGGGCCCGAGGGAACGAGCAGTACTTC	CASSLGARGNEQYF
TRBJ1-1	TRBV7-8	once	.	TGTGCCAGCAGCCGAACAGGGAGGGGCACTGAAGCTTTCTTT	CASSRTGRGTEAFF
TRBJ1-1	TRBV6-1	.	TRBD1	TGTGCCATAGATAGGCAGGGGGGGAACACTGAAGCTTTCTTT	CAIDRQGGNTEAFF
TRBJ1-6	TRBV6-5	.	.	TGTGCCAGCAGTTTCCGGAGGGATTCCCCCCTCCACTTT	CASSFRRDSPLHF
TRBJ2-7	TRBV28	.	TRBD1	TGTGCCAGCAGTTGGTGGACAGGGCCTAACGAGCAGTACTTC	CASSWWTGPNEQYF
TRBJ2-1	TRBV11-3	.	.	TGTGCCAGCAGCGCACTCGTTGAGGAGCAGTTCTTC	CASSALVEEQFF
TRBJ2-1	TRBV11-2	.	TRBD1	TGTGCCAGCAGCTTAGATTCGGCAGGGGGCGGCAATGAGCAGTTCTTC	CASSLDSAGGGNEQFF
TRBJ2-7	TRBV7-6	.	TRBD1	TGTGCCAGCAGCTTAGGAAACAGGGGCGCAAGCTACGAGCAGTACTTC	CASSLGNRGASYEQYF
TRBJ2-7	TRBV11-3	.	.	TGTGCCAGCAGCAAAGGAGGCGAGTACGAGCAGTACTTC	CASSKGGEYEQYF
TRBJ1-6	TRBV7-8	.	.	TGTGCCAGCAGCTTAAGGCCGGAGGAACCCTCCTATAATTCACCCCTCCACTTT	CASSLRPEEPSYNSPLHF
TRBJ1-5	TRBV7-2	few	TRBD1	TGTGCCAGCAGCTTAGTAGGGGGCGCGGGTCAGCCCCAGCATTTT	CASSLVGGAGQPQHF
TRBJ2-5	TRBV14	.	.	TGTGCCAGCAGCCAAGTGCCCCTAGGGACCCAGTACTTC	CASSQVPLGTQYF
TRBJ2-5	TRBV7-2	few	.	TGTGCCAGCAGCCCCCGGGCTAGCAGCTCCAGGGAGACCCAGTACTTC	CASSPRASSSRETQYF
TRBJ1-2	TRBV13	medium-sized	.	TGTGCCAGCAGTGGGCAGTTTAACTATGGCTACACCTTC	CASSGQFNYGYTF
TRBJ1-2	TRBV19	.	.	TGTGCCAGTAGTGCCGCCGGGACAACTAACTATGGCTACACCTTC	CASSAAGTTNYGYTF
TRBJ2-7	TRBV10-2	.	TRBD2	TGCGCCAGCAGTGGACCAGCGGGAGGGGGATACGAGCAGTACTTC	CASSGPAGGGYEQYF
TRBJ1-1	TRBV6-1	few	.	TGTGCCAGCACCGACGGAGGGTCGGGGGGCACTGAAGCTTTCTTT	CASTDGGSGGTEAFF
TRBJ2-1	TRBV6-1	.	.	TGTGCCAGCAGTGAAGTTCAGGGTAGTATGTCCCATGAGCAGTTCTTC	CASSEVQGSMSHEQFF
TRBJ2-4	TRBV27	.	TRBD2	TGTGCCAGCAGGGGACTAGCCGCCGACCAAAACATTCAGTACTTC	CASRGLAADQNIQYF
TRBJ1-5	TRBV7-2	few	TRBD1	TGTGCCAGCAGCTCGCACTCAGGGGGCGTCAATCAGCCCCAGCATTTT	CASSSHSGGVNQPQHF
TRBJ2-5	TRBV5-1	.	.	TGCGCCAGCAGCACGGGACTTCAAGAGACCCAGTACTTC	CASSTGLQETQYF
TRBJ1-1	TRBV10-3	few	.	TGTGCCATCCAAGGAGACACTGAAGCTTTCTTT	CAIQGDTEAFF
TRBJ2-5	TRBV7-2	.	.	TGTGCCAGCAGCTCCCTGGACTCCTCAGAGACCCAGTACTTC	CASSSLDSSETQYF
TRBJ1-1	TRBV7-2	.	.	TGTGCCAGCAGCATCGACAGGAGGACTGAAGCTTTCTTT	CASSIDRRTEAFF
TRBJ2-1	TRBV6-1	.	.	TGTGCCAGCAGTGAAGGTACACAGGAAGTTGAGCAGTTCTTC	CASSEGTQEVEQFF
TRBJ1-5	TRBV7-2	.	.	TGTGCCAGCAGCTTAAACCGGGTTCAGCCCCAGCATTTT	CASSLNRVQPQHF
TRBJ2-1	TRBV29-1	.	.	TGCAGCGTTGAACTAGCTGGGTACAATGAGCAGTTCTTC	CSVELAGYNEQFF
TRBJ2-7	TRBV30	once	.	TGTGCCTGGAGTGTACAAACAAGGGGCTACGAGCAGTACTTC	CAWSVQTRGYEQYF
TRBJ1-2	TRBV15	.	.	TGTGCCACCAGCAACGGGGTGGGGTACTATGGCTACACCTTC	CATSNGVGYYGYTF
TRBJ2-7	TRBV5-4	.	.	TGTGCCAGCAGTAGTCAGGGATTGACCTACGAGCAGTACTTC	CASSSQGLTYEQYF
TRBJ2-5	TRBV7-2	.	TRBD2	TGTGCCAGCAGCTTAGGGTCTAGCGGGATGAAAGAGACCCAGTACTTC	CASSLGSSGMKETQYF
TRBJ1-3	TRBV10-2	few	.	TGCGCCAGCAGTGAACACGCAAACGGAGGCTCAAACACCATATATTTT	CASSEHANGGSNTIYF